Each of the 4 T cell receptor beta chains below was sequenced from the same sample in a study of blood T cell repertoires in COVID-19. TCRdb's table, derived via immunoSEQ multiplex PCR, lists solely in-frame clones and lacks some. Here the sample spans under 200,000 clones, about 85% being singletons. Sequenced input: peripheral blood. The receptor source for this set is a woman older than 75 with COVID-19, enrolled during active disease.

The gene calls are TRBV5-4 and TRBJ1-2; the D is unclear. CDR3 length: 14 residues. The V gene's germline CDR1 is SGHNT and CDR2 YYREEE (reference sequence). V was cut by 6 bases and J by 0 bases, with 12 bases left in between. CDR3 loop: CASTRGGTNYGYTF. The CDR3 DNA reads TGTGCCAGCACCCGAGGAGGGACTAACTATGGCTACACCTTC. Full variable domain (outside the CDR3, taken from reference TRBV5-4 and TRBJ1-2): ETGVTQSPTHLIKTRGQQVTLRCSSQSGHNTVSWYQQALGQGPQFIFQYYREEENGRGNFPPRFSGLQFPNYSSELNVNALELDDSALYLCASTRGGTNYGYTFGSGTRLTVV.

The sample holds one count of this clone. This chain joins TRBV19 and TRBJ2-7, with D perhaps TRBD2 (5 bases). The V gene lost 3 bases and the J gene lost 1 base, with 7 bases spanning the gap. The CDR3 runs 13 residues. Germline V CDR1 and CDR2: LNHDA, SQIVND (reference sequence). CDR3 sequence: CASSIGRSYEQYF. The CDR3 DNA is TGTGCCAGTAGTATTGGGAGATCCTACGAGCAGTACTTC.

As concerns this clone: Its ends do not fully match the called genes, so a read error is possible. V usage is TRBV18 and J usage is TRBJ2-1; TRBD1 might be the D (6 bases). Germline CDR1 KGHSH, CDR2 LQKENI. CDR3 length: 14 residues. The CDR3 nucleotides read TGTGCCAGCTCACAAGGTGATACAGGGCGGCCCTGGATCTTC. As protein: CASSQGDTGRPWIF.

The CDR3 loop reads CASSRQSQPQHF. The CDR3 region has the DNA TGTGCCAGCAGCCGACAGTCCCAGCCCCAGCATTTT. The chain links TRBV7-9 to TRBJ1-5, with a possible D match to TRBD1 (5 bases). The germline gives CDR1 SEHNR, CDR2 FQNEAQ (reference sequence). Trimming removed 5 bases from V and 7 bases from J, with 9 bases in between. CDR3 length: 12 amino acids.